The 18 T cell receptor beta chains listed next were all sequenced from one sample in a study of blood T cell repertoires in COVID-19. Using immunoSEQ multiplex PCR, the repertoire was profiled, and TCRdb retains in-frame clones only, with some absent. The sample has about 95,000 clones; over 70% are singletons. The material sequenced was peripheral blood. These receptors originate from a man older than 75 with active or convalescent COVID-19.

This chain links TRBV19 with TRBJ1-4; TRBD1 might be the D (6 bases). The CDR3 has 15 amino acids. Trimming removed 7 bases at V and 7 bases at J, with 19 bases between. CDR1 is LNHDA, CDR2 SQIVND, per germline (reference sequence). The CDR3 spells CASTERRTVGEKLFF. CDR3 DNA sequence: TGTGCCAGTACCGAGAGGAGGACAGTGGGTGAAAAACTGTTTTTT.

This chain connects TRBV6-5 to TRBJ2-7; perhaps TRBD2 as D (5 bases). The CDR3 extends over 13 amino acids. Looked up from germline, CDR1 is MNHEY and CDR2 is SVGAGI. V lost 7 bases and J lost 7, with 17 bases in between. CDR3 nucleotide sequence: TGTGCCAGCAACAAAAACGGGATGGGTGAGCAGTACTTC. This sequence encodes CASNKNGMGEQYF.

This clone was detected once. The chain combines TRBV3-1 (or the pseudogene TRBV3-2) with TRBJ2-5, with D possibly being TRBD2 (6 bases). The CDR3 totals 14 residues. Germline assignment: CDR1 LGHDT and CDR2 YNNKEL (reference sequence). V lost 4 bases, J lost 0 bases, and 9 bases lay in between. The CDR3, as DNA: TGTGCCAGCAGCCTCGGGGGATACCAAGAGACCCAGTACTTC. It encodes CASSLGGYQETQYF.

The chain combines TRBV14 with TRBJ1-6, with D unresolved. CDR3 size: 12 residues. The germline gives CDR1 SGHDN, CDR2 FVKESK. Trimming left V 1 base short and J 10 bases short, with 5 bases between. CDR3 bases: TGTGCCAGCAGCCAAGTTCGGTCACCCCTCCACTTT. This codes for CASSQVRSPLHF.

The chain combines TRBV12-3 or TRBV12-4 with TRBJ2-5; D remains unclear. This CDR3 has 11 residues. V lost 5 bases, J lost 7 bases, and 8 bases lay in between. The CDR3 DNA follows: TGTGCCAGCAGTCAAGAGGTGACCCAGTACTTC. It is translated as CASSQEVTQYF.

This chain connects TRBV28 to TRBJ1-2, with D perhaps TRBD1 (6 bases). Germline CDR1 reads MDHEN; CDR2 reads SYDVKM. CDR3 length: 16 residues. Trimming stripped 6 bases from V and 0 bases from J, with 17 bases between. The DNA of the CDR3 is TGTGCCAGCAGACCCTGGGGGGGGGCCCCTAACTATGGCTACACCTTC. Amino acids: CASRPWGGAPNYGYTF.

The V call is TRBV3-1 (or the pseudogene TRBV3-2), the J call TRBJ2-1; a weak D match, TRBD2 (5 bases). Germline V gene sequence: CDR1 LGHDT, CDR2 YNNKEL (reference sequence). The germline V and J ends were trimmed by 1 base and 6 bases, with 19 bases remaining between them. The CDR3 totals 17 residues. DNA for the CDR3: TGTGCCAGCAGCCAAGTACGCCTCGGAGGCTGGCCCAATGAGCAGTTCTTC. This gives the protein CASSQVRLGGWPNEQFF.

The chain carries TRBV18 and TRBJ2-1; the match to TRBD2 covers 10 bases. Germline V CDR1 and CDR2: KGHSH, LQKENI. The CDR3 has 18 amino acids. J lost 9 bases, V lost 2 bases, and 16 bases had no gene match. CDR3 DNA sequence: TGTGCCAGCTCACCAGCTCCCGCGGGAGCGGGGGGGCTGGGTGAGCAGTTCTTC. This codes for CASSPAPAGAGGLGEQFF.

The chain couples TRBV2 to TRBJ2-1; D may be TRBD1 (6 bases). The CDR3 is 13 amino acids. Trimming stripped 4 bases from V and 8 bases from J, with 12 bases between. Germline CDR1 and CDR2: SNHLY and FYNNEI. In DNA, the CDR3 is TGTGCCAGCAGTGTAGGCAGGGGCGATGAGCAGTTCTTC. Protein product: CASSVGRGDEQFF.

V usage is TRBV7-9 and J usage is TRBJ1-4; 7 bases align to TRBD1. The length of the CDR3 is 16 residues. From germline, CDR1 is SEHNR and CDR2 FQNEAQ (reference sequence). Trimming removed 5 bases from V and 6 bases from J; junction bases left unmatched: 12. CDR3 bases: TGTGCCAGCAGCCCCATGGGGACAGATCCTTATGAAAAACTGTTTTTT. Translating it yields CASSPMGTDPYEKLFF.

The rearrangement joins TRBV6-5 to TRBJ1-3; tentatively, D is TRBD1 (6 bases). This CDR3 has 16 residues. Trimming removed 0 bases at V and 3 bases at J, with 12 bases between. Germline assignment: CDR1 MNHEY and CDR2 SVGAGI. The CDR3 region is CASSYSRGTIGNTIYF. The CDR3 bases are TGTGCCAGCAGTTACTCGAGGGGGACGATTGGAAACACCATATATTTT.

This chain links TRBV3-1 (or the pseudogene TRBV3-2) with TRBJ2-5, with 7 bases fitting TRBD2. The CDR3 contains 13 residues. The junction had 0 bases not matched to a gene; V was cut back by 4 bases and J by 1 base. From germline, CDR1 is LGHDT and CDR2 YNNKEL (reference sequence). The CDR3 coding sequence is TGTGCCAGCAGCCGCGGGGGCCAAGAGACCCAGTACTTC. Translated, it gives CASSRGGQETQYF.

This clone has only a few counts. The chain uses TRBV7-2 and TRBJ1-5; D is unclear. Trimming removed 3 bases at V and 0 bases at J, with 3 bases between. The CDR3 length is 13 residues. The germline gives CDR1 SGHTA, CDR2 FQGNSA. The CDR3 DNA reads as TGTGCCAGCAGCTTCTATAGCAATCAGCCCCAGCATTTT. This sequence encodes CASSFYSNQPQHF.

The chain uses TRBV5-5 and TRBJ2-7, with TRBD2 matching over 8 bases. There are 15 residues in the CDR3. Germline V gives CDR1 SGHKS, CDR2 YYEKEE (reference sequence). J was trimmed by 2 bases and V by 2 bases; bases with no gene match: 6. This CDR3 is CASSFREGVTYEQYF. The CDR3 DNA reads as TGTGCCAGCAGCTTTCGGGAGGGGGTTACCTACGAGCAGTACTTC. Filled out from reference TRBV5-5 and TRBJ2-7, the complete variable domain reads DAGVTQSPTHLIKTRGQQVTLRCSPISGHKSVSWYQQVLGQGPQFIFQYYEKEERGRGNFPDRFSARQFPNYSSELNVNALLLGDSALYLCASSFREGVTYEQYFGPGTRLTVT.

The rearrangement joins TRBV7-9 to TRBJ1-1, with D unresolved. V gave up 4 bases and J gave up 2 bases, with 8 bases separating them. The length of the CDR3 is 13 residues. The germline V gene has CDR1 SEHNR and CDR2 FQNEAQ (reference sequence). The CDR3 sequence is CASSSERNTEAFF. CDR3 DNA sequence: TGTGCCAGCAGCTCCGAGAGAAACACTGAAGCTTTCTTT.

The V gene is TRBV10-3, the J gene TRBJ1-1, with 8 bases matching TRBD1. The ends lost 5 bases at V and 5 bases at J; junction bases unmatched: 4. CDR1 is ENHRY, CDR2 SYGVKD, per germline. CDR3 size: 13 residues. The CDR3 loop is CAISKQGGTEAFF. The CDR3 nucleotides are TGTGCCATCAGTAAACAGGGGGGAACTGAAGCTTTCTTT.

The chain uses TRBV30 and TRBJ1-3; D may be TRBD1 (6 bases). The V and J ends lost 0 bases and 2 bases respectively, with 14 bases between them. CDR1 is GTSNPN, CDR2 SVGIG, per germline (reference sequence). CDR3 length: 16 amino acids. This CDR3 is CAWSVFRGAAGNTIYF. CDR3 coding DNA: TGTGCCTGGAGTGTTTTTCGGGGGGCTGCTGGAAACACCATATATTTT.

The chain links TRBV6-5 to TRBJ1-2; D unclear. The germline V gene has CDR1 MNHEY and CDR2 SVGAGI. The CDR3 covers 14 residues. The V end lost 0 bases, the J end lost 4 bases, and 9 bases lay between the germline ends. The CDR3 reads CASSYSEASYGYTF. CDR3 nucleotides: TGTGCCAGCAGTTACTCTGAGGCCTCCTATGGCTACACCTTC.